The clone carrying this TCR beta chain was seen more than once but under ten times. Trimming shortened V by 0 bases and J by 4 bases, and 12 bases separated the two germline ends. This CDR3 comprises 16 residues. CDR1 and CDR2 from the germline V gene are SGHTA and FQGTGA. TCRdb re-derived calls from the 5' RACE reads in MiXCR, one entry per CDR3 protein. Of hundreds of thousands of distinct CDR3 sequences in the sample, 20% were seen once. This sample stems from a study of T-cell memory formation after mild COVID-19. The chain uses TRBV7-3 and TRBJ2-2; D gene uncertain. This receptor was identified in an adult woman who had mild COVID-19 (a few samples of this study predate the infection). Cell type and time point are not known. Source material: PBMCs or a T cell subset sorted from them (not recorded which). The CDR3 loop reads CASSLTGKIGTGELFF. DNA for the CDR3: TGTGCCAGCAGCTTAACAGGGAAAATAGGCACCGGGGAGCTGTTTTTT.